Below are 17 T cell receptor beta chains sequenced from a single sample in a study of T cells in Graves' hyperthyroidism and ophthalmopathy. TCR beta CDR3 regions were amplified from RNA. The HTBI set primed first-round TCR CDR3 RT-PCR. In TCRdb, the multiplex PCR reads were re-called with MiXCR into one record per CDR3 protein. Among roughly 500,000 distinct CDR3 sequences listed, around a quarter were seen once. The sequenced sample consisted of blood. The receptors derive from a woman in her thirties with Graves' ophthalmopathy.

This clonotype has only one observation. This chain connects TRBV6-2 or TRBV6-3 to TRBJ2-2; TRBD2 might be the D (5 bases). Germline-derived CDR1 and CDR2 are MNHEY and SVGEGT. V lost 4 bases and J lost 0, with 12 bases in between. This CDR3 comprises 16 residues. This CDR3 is CASSLRAGANTGELFF. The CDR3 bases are TGTGCCAGCAGTTTACGGGCGGGCGCGAACACCGGGGAGCTGTTTTTT.

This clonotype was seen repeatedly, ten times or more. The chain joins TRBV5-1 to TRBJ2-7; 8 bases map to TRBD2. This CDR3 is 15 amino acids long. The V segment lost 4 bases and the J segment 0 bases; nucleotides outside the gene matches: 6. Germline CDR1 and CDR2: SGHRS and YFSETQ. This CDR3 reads CASSVSGGLSYEQYF. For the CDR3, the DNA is TGCGCCAGCAGCGTGAGCGGGGGTCTCTCCTACGAGCAGTACTTC.

CDR3 region: CASSPTRGSAYGYTF. Here the CDR3 DNA reads TGTGCCAGCAGTCCCACCAGGGGCTCTGCTTATGGCTACACCTTC. This chain links TRBV28 with TRBJ1-2; a weak D match, TRBD1 (6 bases). CDR1 and CDR2 (germline): MDHEN, SYDVKM. Trimming left V 5 bases short and J 5 bases short, with 18 bases between. This CDR3 contains 15 residues.

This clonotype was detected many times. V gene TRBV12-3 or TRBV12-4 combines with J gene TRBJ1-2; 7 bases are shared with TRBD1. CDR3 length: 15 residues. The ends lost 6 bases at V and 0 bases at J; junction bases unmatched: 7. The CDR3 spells CASRGGQATNYGYTF. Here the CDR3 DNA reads TGTGCCAGCAGGGGTGGACAGGCCACTAACTATGGCTACACCTTC.

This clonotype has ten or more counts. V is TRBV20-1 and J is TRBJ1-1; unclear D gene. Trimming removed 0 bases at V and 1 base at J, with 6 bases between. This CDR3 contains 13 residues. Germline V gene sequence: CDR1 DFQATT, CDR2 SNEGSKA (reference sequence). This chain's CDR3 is CSARESGNTEAFF. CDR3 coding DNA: TGCAGTGCTAGAGAGTCGGGGAACACTGAAGCTTTCTTT.

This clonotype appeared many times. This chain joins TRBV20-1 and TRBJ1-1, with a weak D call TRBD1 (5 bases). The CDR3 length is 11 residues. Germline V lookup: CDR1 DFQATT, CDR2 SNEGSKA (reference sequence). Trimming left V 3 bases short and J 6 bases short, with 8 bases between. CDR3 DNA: TGCAGTGCTAGCAGGGAGCCTGAAGCTTTCTTT. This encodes CSASREPEAFF.

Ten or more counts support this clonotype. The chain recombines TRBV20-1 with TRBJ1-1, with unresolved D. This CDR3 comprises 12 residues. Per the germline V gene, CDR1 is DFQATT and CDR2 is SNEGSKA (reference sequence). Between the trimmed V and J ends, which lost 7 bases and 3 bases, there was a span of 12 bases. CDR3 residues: CSVTVGYTEAFF. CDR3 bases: TGCAGTGTCACGGTCGGGTACACTGAAGCTTTCTTT.

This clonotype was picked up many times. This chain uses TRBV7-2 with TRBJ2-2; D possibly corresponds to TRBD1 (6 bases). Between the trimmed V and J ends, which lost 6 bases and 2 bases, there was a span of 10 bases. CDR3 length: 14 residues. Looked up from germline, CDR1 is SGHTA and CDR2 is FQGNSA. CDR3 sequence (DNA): TGTGCCAGCAGGCAACAGGGCAACACCGGGGAGCTGTTTTTT. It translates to CASRQQGNTGELFF.

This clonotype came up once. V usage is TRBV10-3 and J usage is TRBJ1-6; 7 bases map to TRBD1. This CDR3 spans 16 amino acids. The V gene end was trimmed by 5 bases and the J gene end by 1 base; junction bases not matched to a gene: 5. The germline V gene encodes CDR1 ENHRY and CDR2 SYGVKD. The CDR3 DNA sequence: TGTGCCATCAGTTCTGTGACAGGGTCCTATAATTCACCCCTCCACTTT. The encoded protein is CAISSVTGSYNSPLHF.

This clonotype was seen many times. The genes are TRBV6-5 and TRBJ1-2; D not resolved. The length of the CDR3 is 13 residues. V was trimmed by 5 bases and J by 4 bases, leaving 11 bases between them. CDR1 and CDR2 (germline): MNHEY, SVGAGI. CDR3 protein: CASSPTDIYGYTF. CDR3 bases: TGTGCCAGCAGTCCGACGGATATCTATGGCTACACCTTC.

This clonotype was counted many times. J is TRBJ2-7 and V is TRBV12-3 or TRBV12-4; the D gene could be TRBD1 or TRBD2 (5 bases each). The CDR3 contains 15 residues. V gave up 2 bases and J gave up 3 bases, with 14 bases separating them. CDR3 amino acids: CASSLFGDGNYEQYF. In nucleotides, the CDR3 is TGTGCCAGCAGTTTATTCGGGGACGGCAACTACGAGCAGTACTTC.

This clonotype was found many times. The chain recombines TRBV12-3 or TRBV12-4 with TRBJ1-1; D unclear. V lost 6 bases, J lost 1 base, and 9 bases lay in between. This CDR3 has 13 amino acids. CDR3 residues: CASSLRRNTEAFF. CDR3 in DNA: TGTGCCAGCAGCCTCAGGAGGAACACTGAAGCTTTCTTT.

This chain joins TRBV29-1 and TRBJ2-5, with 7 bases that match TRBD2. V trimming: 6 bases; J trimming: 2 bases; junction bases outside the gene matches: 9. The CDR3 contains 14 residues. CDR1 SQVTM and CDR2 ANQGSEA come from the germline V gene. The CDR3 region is CSVHPGGHQETQYF. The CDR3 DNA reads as TGCAGCGTCCACCCGGGGGGTCATCAAGAGACCCAGTACTTC.

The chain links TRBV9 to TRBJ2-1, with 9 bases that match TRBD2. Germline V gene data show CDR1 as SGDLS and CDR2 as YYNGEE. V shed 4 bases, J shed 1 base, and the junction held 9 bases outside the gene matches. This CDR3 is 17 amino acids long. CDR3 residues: CASSPRSSGGSYNEQFF. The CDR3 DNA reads TGTGCCAGCAGCCCCCGGAGTAGCGGGGGATCCTACAATGAGCAGTTCTTC.

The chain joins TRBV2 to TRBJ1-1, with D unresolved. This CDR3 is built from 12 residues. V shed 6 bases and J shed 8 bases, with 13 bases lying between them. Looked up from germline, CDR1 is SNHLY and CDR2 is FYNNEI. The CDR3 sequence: CASSGRGEEAFF. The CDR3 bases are TGTGCCAGCAGCGGCCGAGGAGAAGAAGCTTTCTTT.

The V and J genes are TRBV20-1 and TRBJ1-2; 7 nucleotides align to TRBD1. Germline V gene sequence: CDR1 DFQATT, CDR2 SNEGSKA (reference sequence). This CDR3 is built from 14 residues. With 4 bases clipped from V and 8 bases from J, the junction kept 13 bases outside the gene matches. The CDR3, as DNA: TGCAGTGCTACTTACTACAGGGGTTCGACGGGCTACACCTTC. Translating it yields CSATYYRGSTGYTF.

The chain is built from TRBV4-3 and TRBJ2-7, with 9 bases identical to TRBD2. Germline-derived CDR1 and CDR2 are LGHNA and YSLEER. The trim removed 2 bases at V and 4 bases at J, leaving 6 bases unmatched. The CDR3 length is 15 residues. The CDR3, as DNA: TGCGCCAGCAGCCAATCGGGTAGCGGGGGTTACGAGCAGTACTTC. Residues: CASSQSGSGGYEQYF.